The 19 T cell receptor beta chains given below trace back to one sample, sequenced in a study of T cells in Graves' hyperthyroidism and ophthalmopathy. RNA transcripts gave rise to amplified TCR beta CDR3 regions. HTBI primers drove first-round RT-PCR of the TCR CDR3. Each CDR3 protein gets one entry after TCRdb re-called the multiplex PCR reads with MiXCR. The sample includes 600,000 to 650,000 distinct CDR3 sequences, about 17% seen only once; the top ten take around 3.9%. The source material was blood. These receptors all stem from a woman in her thirties with Graves' hyperthyroidism.

The V call is TRBV5-1, the J call TRBJ2-5; 14 bases line up with TRBD2. Trimming removed 5 bases from V and 0 bases from J; junction bases left unmatched: 12. The CDR3 spans 19 residues. Germline-derived CDR1 and CDR2 are SGHRS and YFSETQ. CDR3 region: CASSPGETSGREYQETQYF. CDR3 DNA: TGCGCCAGCAGTCCGGGGGAGACTAGCGGGAGGGAGTACCAAGAGACCCAGTACTTC.

In this sample, this clonotype turned up a few times. J is TRBJ1-2 and V is TRBV5-1, with D possibly matching TRBD1 (6 bases). From germline, CDR1 is SGHRS and CDR2 YFSETQ. Trimming took 4 bases from V and 5 from J, leaving 21 bases between them. The CDR3 totals 16 residues. The CDR3 reads CASSPTMTGRTYGYTF. The CDR3 coding sequence is TGCGCCAGCAGCCCTACCATGACAGGACGGACTTATGGCTACACCTTC.

This clonotype was seen repeatedly, ten times or more. V and J are TRBV3-1 and TRBJ1-4; weak D call: TRBD1 (5 bases). V lost 3 bases to trimming and J lost 6 bases, with 11 bases between them. The CDR3 runs 14 residues. Germline V gene lookup returns CDR1 LGHDT and CDR2 YNNKEL (reference sequence). The CDR3 bases are TGTGCCAGCAGCCAGGGGCTTGGGCATGAAAAACTGTTTTTT. As protein: CASSQGLGHEKLFF.

The table lists this clonotype with many counts. This chain joins TRBV6-1 and TRBJ1-1, with D unresolved. The V end was cut by 5 bases, the J end by 2 bases, with 12 bases between. Germline-derived CDR1 and CDR2 are MNHNS and SASEGT. The CDR3 covers 14 residues. The CDR3 here is CASSLSNFNTEAFF. The CDR3 bases are TGTGCCAGCAGTCTCTCGAATTTCAACACTGAAGCTTTCTTT.

This clonotype was counted ten times or more. This chain links TRBV7-9 with TRBJ2-1; D is uncertain. Germline V gene sequence: CDR1 SEHNR, CDR2 FQNEAQ (reference sequence). The V end was cut by 8 bases, the J end by 3 bases, with 8 bases between. The CDR3 has 12 residues. CDR3 sequence reads: CASGSDYNEQFF. DNA of the CDR3: TGTGCCAGCGGGTCCGACTACAATGAGCAGTTCTTC.

In this sample, this clonotype turned up many times. CDR3 in amino acids: CASSLVNRDGGYTF. The DNA for the CDR3 is TGTGCCAGCAGCTTAGTAAACAGGGACGGCGGCTACACCTTC. The chain recombines TRBV7-2 with TRBJ1-2; a weak D match, TRBD1 (6 bases). Trimming took 1 base from V and 8 from J, leaving 14 bases between them. This CDR3 region has 14 residues. CDR1 is SGHTA, CDR2 FQGNSA, per germline. Looking up the rest from reference TRBV7-2 and TRBJ1-2 gives the full variable domain: GAGVSQSPSNKVTEKGKDVELRCDPISGHTALYWYRQSLGQGLEFLIYFQGNSAPDKSGLPSDRFSAERTGGSVSTLTIQRTQQEDSAVYLCASSLVNRDGGYTFGSGTRLTVV.

This sequence joins TRBV12-3 or TRBV12-4 and TRBJ2-1; TRBD1 matches 8 bases. V was pared by 7 bases and J by 10 bases, with 9 bases of the junction left unmatched. This CDR3 has 13 amino acids. This CDR3 reads CASTSTGVWEQFF. CDR3 DNA: TGTGCCAGCACGTCGACAGGGGTCTGGGAGCAGTTCTTC.

There are many counts of this clonotype. The rearrangement uses TRBV7-9 and TRBJ2-7; TRBD1 might be the D (5 bases). Trimming took 0 bases from V and 2 from J, leaving 11 bases between them. The CDR3 contains 15 residues. CDR1 and CDR2 (germline): SEHNR, FQNEAQ (reference sequence). This CDR3 is CASSLAGARTYEQYF. Here the CDR3 DNA reads TGTGCCAGCAGCTTAGCAGGGGCCAGAACCTACGAGCAGTACTTC.

This clonotype was found many times. The V and J genes are TRBV2 and TRBJ2-1; 12 nucleotides match TRBD2. J gave up 8 bases and V 6 bases, and 8 bases lay outside the gene matches. CDR1 is SNHLY, CDR2 FYNNEI, per germline. The CDR3 is 15 residues long. CDR3 amino acids: CASSLLAGGGDEQFF. For the CDR3, the DNA is TGTGCCAGCAGCCTACTAGCGGGAGGAGGCGATGAGCAGTTCTTC.

The sample holds many counts of this clonotype. The CDR3 bases are TGTGCCACCGCGTCGGGACAGCCGAACACTGAAGCTTTCTTT. Translated, it gives CATASGQPNTEAFF. The V gene is TRBV24-1, the J gene TRBJ1-1; 7 bases agree with TRBD1. The CDR3 covers 14 residues. From germline, CDR1 is KGHDR and CDR2 SFDVKD. V shed 9 bases and J 1 base; nucleotides not matched to a gene: 7.

This chain connects TRBV12-3 or TRBV12-4 to TRBJ1-3; the D is unclear. The CDR3 spans 14 residues. V lost 4 bases and J 5 bases, leaving 12 bases between the germline ends. CDR3 nucleotides: TGTGCCAGCAGTTATGGCGGGCAGAGAAACACCATATATTTT. It codes for CASSYGGQRNTIYF.

This clonotype was seen ten or more times. The J gene is TRBJ2-7, the V gene TRBV28; 10 nucleotides match TRBD1. V gave up 5 bases and J gave up 7 bases; unmatched junction bases: 11. The CDR3 length is 15 residues. The V gene's germline CDR1 is MDHEN and CDR2 SYDVKM. DNA of the CDR3: TGTGCCAGCAGTCCCCGACTGGGACAGGGGAAAGAGCAGTACTTC. This sequence encodes CASSPRLGQGKEQYF.

The sample holds many counts of this clonotype. This sequence joins TRBV11-2 and TRBJ2-7, with 9 bases matching TRBD1. The ends lost 1 base at V and 6 bases at J; junction bases unmatched: 10. There are 16 residues in the CDR3. The germline gives CDR1 SGHAT, CDR2 FQNNGV. The CDR3 region is CASSLGGQGKFSEQYF. The CDR3, as DNA: TGTGCCAGCAGCTTAGGAGGACAGGGGAAATTTTCCGAGCAGTACTTC.

The chain is built from TRBV28 and TRBJ2-5, with D perhaps assigned TRBD1 or TRBD2 (5 bases each). The CDR3 runs 16 residues. Germline lookup yields CDR1 MDHEN and CDR2 SYDVKM. The V end lost 5 bases, the J end lost 8 bases, and 24 bases lay between the germline ends. CDR3 loop: CASSTYGTASTVTQYF. In DNA form, the CDR3 reads TGTGCCAGCAGTACATATGGGACCGCGAGTACCGTTACCCAGTACTTC. Full variable domain (outside the CDR3, taken from reference TRBV28 and TRBJ2-5): DVKVTQSSRYLVKRTGEKVFLECVQDMDHENMFWYRQDPGLGLRLIYFSYDVKMKEKGDIPEGYSVSREKKERFSLILESASTNQTSMYLCASSTYGTASTVTQYFGPGTRLLVL.

This clonotype was found many times. The chain combines TRBV7-2 with TRBJ2-7, with 9 nucleotides matching TRBD1. Germline assignment: CDR1 SGHTA and CDR2 FQGNSA. V lost 4 bases and J lost 6; bases outside the gene matches: 10. CDR3 length equals 15 residues. CDR3 loop: CASSSNVGQGREQYF. CDR3 nucleotide sequence: TGTGCCAGCAGCTCGAACGTGGGACAGGGCCGCGAGCAGTACTTC.

This clonotype turned up a few times. The chain combines TRBV20-1 with TRBJ1-5, with a weak D call TRBD1 (6 bases). The CDR3 spans 13 residues. Trimming stripped 7 bases from V and 0 bases from J, with 10 bases between. CDR1 DFQATT and CDR2 SNEGSKA come from the germline V gene (reference sequence). CDR3 in amino acids: CSGGAYSNQPQHF. For the CDR3, the DNA is TGCAGTGGGGGGGCATATAGCAATCAGCCCCAGCATTTT.

The CDR3 sequence is CASSERSLQLSYSGANVLTF. In DNA, the CDR3 is TGTGCCAGCAGTGAAAGGAGTTTACAGCTCAGTTACTCTGGGGCCAACGTCCTGACTTTC. The chain joins TRBV6-1 to TRBJ2-6; no reliable D call. This CDR3 has 20 residues. Germline V gene sequence: CDR1 MNHNS, CDR2 SASEGT. The V end was cut by 2 bases, the J end by 0 bases, with 20 bases between.

This clonotype was detected a few times. V and J are TRBV7-2 and TRBJ2-1; maybe TRBD1 (6 bases). There are 14 residues in the CDR3. The germline V gene encodes CDR1 SGHTA and CDR2 FQGNSA. The ends were cut back, 5 bases at V and 2 bases at J, with 10 bases in the middle. CDR3 residues: CASSNRDTYNEQFF. In DNA form, the CDR3 reads TGTGCCAGCAGCAACCGGGACACCTACAATGAGCAGTTCTTC.

This clonotype showed up many times. V gene TRBV20-1 combines with J gene TRBJ2-1; tentatively, D is TRBD1 or TRBD2 (5 bases each). With 1 base removed from V and 0 bases from J, the gap between germline ends came to 10 bases. CDR1 and CDR2 (germline): DFQATT, SNEGSKA (reference sequence). The CDR3 has 15 amino acids. The CDR3 sequence: CSARGDRRSYNEQFF. The CDR3 DNA follows: TGCAGTGCTAGAGGGGACCGCCGCTCCTACAATGAGCAGTTCTTC.